The present T cell receptor beta chain was sequenced within a study of blood T cell repertoires in COVID-19. Study at large: Researchers got acute and convalescent COVID-19 samples from the United States, Italy and Spain. T cells, B-cell-depleted T cells, or PBMCs supplied cDNA or gDNA.

CDR3 length equals 14 residues. Germline assignment: CDR1 SNHLY and CDR2 FYNNEI. With 9 bases clipped from V and 4 bases from J, the junction kept 10 bases outside the gene matches. Original methodology: It was from reference gene primer amplification that nucleated cell counts were estimated. TCRdb's copy holds only in-frame clones and misses some; the assay was immunoSEQ multiplex PCR. V, J and clone size reflect that table, while D and trimming were determined from the DNA. The sample lists around 170,000 clones; approximately 84% were seen once. This clonotype was sampled from a woman aged 80 or over with acute or convalescent COVID-19. This chain joins TRBV2 and TRBJ1-2; TRBD1 aligns across 8 bases. The sequenced sample consisted of peripheral blood. The CDR3 sequence: CASTNQGALYGYTF. The CDR3 nucleotides read TGTGCCAGTACAAACCAGGGGGCCCTCTATGGCTACACCTTC.